The 23 T cell receptor beta chains given below trace back to one sample, sequenced in a study of cytomegalovirus exposure and HLA in healthy donors. With 60 Vbeta and 13 Jbeta primers, the PCR was carried out. This table comes from immunoSEQ multiplex PCR, and its TCRdb copy is limited to in-frame clones, with some not included. Of about 140,000 clones detected, approximately 84% appear once; the ten largest clones hold approximately 2%. The specimen was PBMCs. These receptors originate from a woman between 40 and 50 years old in good health and CMV-seronegative.

V and J are TRBV6-1 and TRBJ2-3, with 10 positions matching TRBD2. Losses at the gene ends were 0 bases for V and 5 bases for J; bases not matched to a gene: 23. Per the germline V gene, CDR1 is MNHNS and CDR2 is SASEGT. The CDR3 contains 22 residues. This CDR3 is CASSEAAAFVGLAVPRGDTQYF. The CDR3, as DNA: TGTGCCAGCAGTGAAGCGGCCGCGTTTGTAGGACTAGCGGTGCCTCGGGGAGATACGCAGTATTTT.

The chain employs TRBV7-2 and TRBJ1-3; tentatively, D is TRBD1 (5 bases). V shed 5 bases and J shed 0 bases, with 17 bases lying between them. Germline assignment: CDR1 SGHTA and CDR2 FQGNSA. This CDR3 is 17 amino acids long. CDR3 sequence (DNA): TGTGCCAGCAGCCTCCCTTCACTCAGGGACTCTGGAAACACCATATATTTT. As protein: CASSLPSLRDSGNTIYF.

J is TRBJ1-5 and V is TRBV19, with TRBD1 identical over 7 bases. The CDR3 extends over 17 amino acids. Germline loops: CDR1 LNHDA, CDR2 SQIVND (reference sequence). The V and J ends lost 1 base and 3 bases, in that order; junction bases with no gene match: 9. Here the CDR3 DNA reads TGTGCCAGTAGTATAGTCTTCTGGGACAGACCCAATCAGCCCCAGCATTTT. Its protein is CASSIVFWDRPNQPQHF. Combining the CDR3 with reference TRBV19 and TRBJ1-5 gives the whole variable domain DGGITQSPKYLFRKEGQNVTLSCEQNLNHDAMYWYRQDPGQGLRLIYYSQIVNDFQKGDIAEGYSVSREKKESFPLTVTSAQKNPTAFYLCASSIVFWDRPNQPQHFGDGTRLSIL.

This clone occurred once. The chain uses TRBV21-1 and TRBJ2-3; TRBD1, the D gene given by the table, was not confirmed from the DNA. TRBV21-1 is a recognized pseudogene. The CDR3 length is 13 residues. The CDR3 spells CASSWIGPDTQYF. As DNA, the CDR3 is TGTGCCAGCAGCTGGATTGGGCCAGATACGCAGTATTTT.

This sequence joins TRBV18 and TRBJ2-7; 8 nucleotides agree with TRBD1. The CDR3 loop spans 14 amino acids. Looked up from germline, CDR1 is KGHSH and CDR2 is LQKENI. V trimming: 5 bases; J trimming: 2 bases; junction bases outside the gene matches: 5. CDR3 sequence (DNA): TGTGCCAGCTCATGGTTACAGGGGGCCTACGAGCAGTACTTC. Its protein product is CASSWLQGAYEQYF.

V is TRBV5-1 and J is TRBJ2-3; maybe TRBD1 (6 bases). Germline V gene data show CDR1 as SGHRS and CDR2 as YFSETQ. CDR3 size: 14 residues. V gave up 1 base and J gave up 5 bases, with 11 bases separating them. CDR3 bases: TGCGCCAGCAGCTTGACAGGGTTAGGAGATACGCAGTATTTT. Translating gives CASSLTGLGDTQYF.

Note on this clone: Other DNA sequences in this specimen translate into the identical CDR3. This sequence joins TRBV19 and TRBJ2-7; 9 bases line up with TRBD1. V gave up 3 bases and J gave up 2 bases; unmatched junction bases: 5. This CDR3 contains 15 residues. From germline, CDR1 is LNHDA and CDR2 SQIVND (reference sequence). Here the CDR3 DNA reads TGTGCCAGTAGTATTAGGACAGGGGATCCCTACGAGCAGTACTTC. Amino acid sequence: CASSIRTGDPYEQYF. The full variable domain, its missing parts supplied by reference TRBV19 and TRBJ2-7, is DGGITQSPKYLFRKEGQNVTLSCEQNLNHDAMYWYRQDPGQGLRLIYYSQIVNDFQKGDIAEGYSVSREKKESFPLTVTSAQKNPTAFYLCASSIRTGDPYEQYFGPGTRLTVT.

The CDR3 region has the DNA TGTGCCAGCAGCTTAGTTGACGGGGATGCAGATACGCAGTATTTT. Protein: CASSLVDGDADTQYF. This chain joins TRBV7-8 and TRBJ2-3; D is perhaps TRBD2 (5 bases). CDR1 and CDR2 from the germline V gene are SGHVS and FQNEAQ. This CDR3 has 15 amino acids. V lost 1 base and J 4 bases, leaving 12 bases between the germline ends.

The chain has TRBV19 and TRBJ1-2; 9 bases agree with TRBD1. The CDR3 has 15 residues. V dropped 6 bases and J dropped 1; count of bases not matched to a gene: 6. Germline CDR1 is LNHDA and CDR2 is SQIVND (reference sequence). The CDR3 nucleotides read TGTGCCAGTAGCGTGGGACAGGGAAATAACTATGGCTACACCTTC. Translated, it gives CASSVGQGNNYGYTF.

The chain links TRBV28 to TRBJ1-2; possible D gene TRBD1, 6 bases. Looked up from germline, CDR1 is MDHEN and CDR2 is SYDVKM. V was cut by 6 bases and J by 4 bases, with 18 bases left in between. This CDR3 contains 15 residues. CDR3 amino acids: CASRPHMTGSYGYTF. In nucleotides, the CDR3 is TGTGCCAGCAGGCCCCACATGACAGGCTCCTATGGCTACACCTTC.

The chain recombines TRBV5-1 with TRBJ2-3; 14 nucleotides match TRBD2. The CDR3 covers 16 residues. J gave up 5 bases and V 4 bases, and 6 bases lay outside the gene matches. Germline V gene data show CDR1 as SGHRS and CDR2 as YFSETQ. The CDR3 coding sequence is TGCGCCAGCAGCGTACCGGGACTAGCGGGAGAAGATACGCAGTATTTT. Translation: CASSVPGLAGEDTQYF.

The chain uses TRBV7-2 and TRBJ1-2; TRBD1 might be the D (6 bases). The V gene's germline CDR1 is SGHTA and CDR2 FQGNSA. V was trimmed by 11 bases and J by 7 bases, leaving 23 bases between them. This CDR3 spans 14 amino acids. CDR3 protein: CAGTPRGGYGGYTF. The CDR3 DNA is TGTGCCGGCACCCCCCGAGGGGGATATGGTGGCTACACCTTC. Filled out from reference TRBV7-2 and TRBJ1-2, the complete variable domain reads GAGVSQSPSNKVTEKGKDVELRCDPISGHTALYWYRQSLGQGLEFLIYFQGNSAPDKSGLPSDRFSAERTGGSVSTLTIQRTQQEDSAVYLCAGTPRGGYGGYTFGSGTRLTVV.

The rearrangement links TRBV27 to TRBJ1-1, with D maybe TRBD1 (6 bases). The germline gives CDR1 MNHEY, CDR2 SMNVEV (reference sequence). Trimming left V 4 bases short and J 2 bases short, with 11 bases between. The CDR3 is 14 residues long. CDR3 sequence: CASSSSTGNTEAFF. The CDR3 coding sequence is TGTGCCAGCAGTTCGTCGACAGGTAACACTGAAGCTTTCTTT.

This chain joins TRBV5-1 and TRBJ2-7, with 7 bases lining up with TRBD2. The CDR3 runs 15 residues. CDR1 is SGHRS, CDR2 YFSETQ, per germline. V trimming: 4 bases; J trimming: 2 bases; junction bases outside the gene matches: 9. The CDR3: CASSPRASGAYEQYF. CDR3 in DNA: TGCGCCAGCAGCCCGCGGGCTAGCGGCGCCTACGAGCAGTACTTC.

The chain uses TRBV7-9 and TRBJ1-2; no reliable D call. Germline-derived CDR1 and CDR2 are SEHNR and FQNEAQ (reference sequence). CDR3 length: 12 residues. V was cut by 1 base and J by 6 bases, with 6 bases left in between. The CDR3 sequence is CASSLDTDGYTF. Written as DNA, the CDR3 is TGTGCCAGCAGCTTAGATACGGATGGCTACACCTTC. Full variable domain (missing parts from reference TRBV7-9 and TRBJ1-2): DTGVSQNPRHKITKRGQNVTFRCDPISEHNRLYWYRQTLGQGPEFLTYFQNEAQLEKSRLLSDRFSAERPKGSFSTLEIQRTEQGDSAMYLCASSLDTDGYTFGSGTRLTVV.

The chain couples TRBV27 to TRBJ2-1, with 13 bases matching TRBD2. Germline values: CDR1 MNHEY, CDR2 SMNVEV (reference sequence). J lost 12 bases, V lost 2 bases, and 4 bases had no gene match. The CDR3 is 14 amino acids. CDR3: CASSLAGLAGTQFF. As DNA, the CDR3 is TGTGCCAGCAGTTTAGCGGGACTAGCGGGAACGCAGTTCTTC.

The chain uses TRBV6-5 and TRBJ1-4; possibly TRBD1 for D (6 bases). CDR1 MNHEY and CDR2 SVGAGI come from the germline V gene. The length of the CDR3 is 16 residues. The ends were cut back, 3 bases at V and 3 bases at J, with 14 bases in the middle. CDR3 in amino acids: CASSYIGRGSNEKLFF. CDR3 DNA: TGTGCCAGCAGTTATATCGGCAGGGGCTCTAATGAAAAACTGTTTTTT.

This clone was recorded only once. This chain's CDR3 is CASSSSRYNEQFF. Written as DNA, the CDR3 is TGTGCCAGCAGCTCCTCTAGGTACAATGAGCAGTTCTTC. V and J are TRBV11-2 and TRBJ2-1; D is unclear. The germline gives CDR1 SGHAT, CDR2 FQNNGV. The CDR3 is 13 residues long. V lost 4 bases and J lost 4, with 8 bases in between.

The genes are TRBV4-3 and TRBJ1-4, with D possibly matching TRBD1 (6 bases). V shed 3 bases and J shed 6 bases, with 14 bases lying between them. Looked up from germline, CDR1 is LGHNA and CDR2 is YSLEER. This CDR3 has 15 residues. The DNA of the CDR3 is TGCGCCAGCAGCCAGACGACAGGCGAAGATGAAAAACTGTTTTTT. Translating it yields CASSQTTGEDEKLFF.

This clone turned up a few times. The chain recombines TRBV29-1 with TRBJ2-1; a weak D match, TRBD2 (6 bases). CDR3 length equals 16 residues. Trimming pared 4 bases from V and 0 bases from J, leaving 16 bases between. Germline lookup yields CDR1 SQVTM and CDR2 ANQGSEA. The CDR3 is CSVADTGTASYNEQFF. CDR3 DNA: TGCAGCGTTGCCGATACCGGGACTGCCTCCTACAATGAGCAGTTCTTC.

The J gene is TRBJ1-6, the V gene TRBV6-6; D not resolved. Germline V lookup: CDR1 MNHNY, CDR2 SVGAGI (reference sequence). This CDR3 is 15 amino acids long. Trimming took off 2 bases at V and 7 bases at J, with 12 bases between the two ends. The CDR3 sequence is CASSYEGQPNSPLHF. The DNA of the CDR3 is TGTGCCAGCAGTTACGAGGGCCAGCCCAATTCACCCCTCCACTTT.

The CDR3 DNA is TGCGCCAGCAGCCAAGAAGCGGGAGGCACAGATACGCAGTATTTT. Translated: CASSQEAGGTDTQYF. This chain uses TRBV4-3 with TRBJ2-3; 8 positions match TRBD2. The CDR3 covers 15 residues. V lost 0 bases to trimming and J lost 1 base; unmatched junction nucleotides: 0. CDR1 is LGHNA, CDR2 YSLEER, per germline.

This chain connects TRBV27 to TRBJ1-1; 7 bases match TRBD1. This CDR3 region has 11 residues. CDR1 and CDR2 from the germline V gene are MNHEY and SMNVEV (reference sequence). Losses at the gene ends were 6 bases for V and 6 bases for J; bases not matched to a gene: 1. CDR3 sequence: CASRTGAEAFF. Written as DNA, the CDR3 is TGTGCCAGCAGAACAGGGGCTGAAGCTTTCTTT.